Listed below are T cell receptor beta chains from one sample, sequenced in a study of blood T cells in healthy people across ages. TCRdb passed the 5' RACE reads through MiXCR, listing each CDR3 protein once. The profile shows around 800,000 distinct CDR3 sequences, 50% to 65% of them singletons. The material sequenced was blood. The receptors were gathered from an elderly man in good health. The CDR3 runs from the conserved cysteine through the conserved F or W. The D gene is left open where the match is weak. Rows give clone size only sometimes, using once, few, many, or a class for an expanded clone.

j_call	clone_size	d_call	cdr3_length	v_call	cdr3_nt	cdr3_aa
TRBJ2-1	few	TRBD2	14	TRBV20-1	TGCAGTGCCAAATTAGCGGGAGCGTACAATGAGCAGTTCTTC	CSAKLAGAYNEQFF
TRBJ2-4	once	-	15	TRBV27	TGTGCCAGCAGTTTTGGCGGGACGGTATACAATGAGCAGTACTTC	CASSFGGTVYNEQYF
TRBJ1-2	-	TRBD1	14	TRBV28	TGTGCCAGCAGATTCAGGGGGCGAATCTATGGCTACACCTTC	CASRFRGRIYGYTF
TRBJ1-6	-	-	16	TRBV5-1	TGCGCCAGCAGCTTGGCAGGGCCACGGCGAGGATCACCCCTCCACTTT	CASSLAGPRRGSPLHF
TRBJ2-1	-	-	14	TRBV2	TGTGCCAGCGTCGGTGTGGGACCATACAATGAGCAGTTCTTC	CASVGVGPYNEQFF
TRBJ2-1	-	TRBD1	15	TRBV6-6	TGTGCCAGCAGTTTCTTCGCGACAGGGGGGGATGAGCAGTTCTTC	CASSFFATGGDEQFF
TRBJ2-1	-	TRBD2	15	TRBV9	TGTGCCAGCAGCGTTAGCGGGCTTTTTTACAATGAGCAGTTCTTC	CASSVSGLFYNEQFF
TRBJ2-5	many	TRBD2	12	TRBV29-1	TGCAGCGTTGGTCTAGCGGAAGAGACCCAGTACTTC	CSVGLAEETQYF
TRBJ2-7	few	-	14	TRBV5-1	TGCGCCAGCAGCTTCCCGCAGGATCCCTACGAGCAGTACTTC	CASSFPQDPYEQYF
TRBJ1-5	few	TRBD1	15	TRBV28	TGTGCCAGCTCTACCCCGGGACAGGCAAATCAGCCCCAGCATTTT	CASSTPGQANQPQHF
TRBJ1-1	few	-	13	TRBV29-1	TGCAGCGTTAGGCAGGTTGAGAACACTGAAGCTTTCTTT	CSVRQVENTEAFF
TRBJ2-7	-	TRBD2	13	TRBV6-5	TGTGCCAGCAGTCAGACTAGCCCCTACGAGCAGTACTTC	CASSQTSPYEQYF
TRBJ1-5	-	-	15	TRBV5-1	TGCGCCAGCAGCTTGGCTCGACAGGTCAATCAGCCCCAGCATTTT	CASSLARQVNQPQHF
TRBJ2-3	-	-	12	TRBV5-6	TGTGCCAGCAGCTACGCCGGGGGGCCGCAGTATTTT	CASSYAGGPQYF
TRBJ2-3	-	TRBD2	19	TRBV29-1	TGCAGCGTTGAAGAGGGTGGGGCTTCACTAGCGGGAGGCACAGATACGCGGTATTTT	CSVEEGGASLAGGTDTRYF
TRBJ2-1	-	TRBD2	14	TRBV6-1	TGTGCCACTAGCGGGAGGGACTCCTACAATGAGCAGTTCTTC	CATSGRDSYNEQFF
TRBJ1-2	-	-	8	TRBV29-1	TGCACCTACGAGGCAGGCACCTTC	CTYEAGTF
TRBJ2-1	-	-	16	TRBV7-2	TGTGCCAGCAGCTTATCGGTGGCCCGTGGGTACAATGAGCAGTTCTTC	CASSLSVARGYNEQFF
TRBJ2-7	-	-	15	TRBV11-1	TGTGCCAGCAGCTTAGCGCTGGGGGCGTTCAACGAGCAGTACTTC	CASSLALGAFNEQYF
TRBJ2-5	few	TRBD2	15	TRBV7-2	TGTGCCAGCAGCTTAGCGGGAGGGCCCTCTAATGAGCAGTACTTC	CASSLAGGPSNEQYF
TRBJ2-1	-	-	16	TRBV20-1	TGCAGTGCTAGTAGACAGACACTACCCTCCTACAATGAGCAGTTCTTC	CSASRQTLPSYNEQFF
TRBJ2-2	-	-	16	TRBV14	TGTGCCAGCAGCCCCCGTAGAGCCAATTCCAACGGGGAGCTGTTTTTT	CASSPRRANSNGELFF